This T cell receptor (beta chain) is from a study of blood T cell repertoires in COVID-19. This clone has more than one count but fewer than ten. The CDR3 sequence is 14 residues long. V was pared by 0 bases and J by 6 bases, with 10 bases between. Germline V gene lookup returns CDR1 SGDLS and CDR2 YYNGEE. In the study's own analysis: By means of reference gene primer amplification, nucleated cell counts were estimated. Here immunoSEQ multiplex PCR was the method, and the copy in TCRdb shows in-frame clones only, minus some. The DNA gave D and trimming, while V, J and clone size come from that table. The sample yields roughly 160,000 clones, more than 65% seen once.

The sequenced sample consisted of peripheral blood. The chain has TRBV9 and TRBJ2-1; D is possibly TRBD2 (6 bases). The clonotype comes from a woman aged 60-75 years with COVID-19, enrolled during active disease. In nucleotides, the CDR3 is TGTGCCAGCAGCGTAGGCGGGGCCCGCAATGAGCAGTTCTTC. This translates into CASSVGGARNEQFF.